Below are 20 T cell receptor beta chains sequenced from a single sample in a study of Graves' ophthalmopathy and Graves' hyperthyroidism. Transcripts of RNA were the source for amplifying TCR beta CDR3 regions. RT-PCR with HTBI primers came first, then second-round multiplex PCR. Using its own MiXCR run on the multiplex PCR reads, TCRdb lists one record per CDR3 protein. The sample carries roughly 1.1 million distinct CDR3 sequences, about 36% recorded once. Sequenced: peripheral blood or thyroid tissue (not recorded which). These receptors all stem from an adult man with Graves' hyperthyroidism.

The chain is built from TRBV2 and TRBJ2-7, with D possibly being TRBD1 or TRBD2 (5 bases each). Germline lookup yields CDR1 SNHLY and CDR2 FYNNEI. The CDR3 has 12 amino acids. Trimming cost V 9 bases and J 3 bases, with 12 bases left between them. The CDR3 coding sequence is TGTGCCAGTGTACGGGACCTCTACGAGCAGTACTTC. As protein: CASVRDLYEQYF.

The V and J genes are TRBV29-1 and TRBJ1-2, with no clear D. Trimming removed 1 base from V and 4 bases from J, with 7 bases in between. This CDR3 contains 12 residues. Germline values: CDR1 SQVTM, CDR2 ANQGSEA. The CDR3 DNA sequence: TGCAGCGTTGAAGCCCCCTTCTATGGCTACACCTTC. Its protein is CSVEAPFYGYTF.

In regard to this clonotype: No conserved phenylalanine or tryptophan ends this CDR3, so it is likely a read error. This chain uses TRBV12-3 or TRBV12-4 with TRBJ1-5; D remains unclear. Trimming took off 2 bases at V and 7 bases at J, with 12 bases between the two ends. CDR3 length equals 14 residues. The CDR3 protein is CASSLQVLGQPQHL. The CDR3 nucleotides read TGTGCCAGCAGTTTACAGGTGCTCGGGCAGCCCCAGCATCTT.

This clonotype was counted ten times or more. The J gene is TRBJ1-6, the V gene TRBV15, with D possibly matching TRBD1 (5 bases). The CDR3 contains 15 residues. Trimming removed 1 base from V and 10 bases from J, with 14 bases in between. Germline V gene sequence: CDR1 LNHNV, CDR2 YYDKDF (reference sequence). The CDR3 nucleotides are TGTGCCACCAGCAGAGGCGAGGGGAAGGGCTCACCCCTCCACTTT. Its translation is CATSRGEGKGSPLHF.

The chain has TRBV10-3 and TRBJ2-3; D not certain. The V and J ends lost 7 bases and 2 bases respectively, with 10 bases between them. Looked up from germline, CDR1 is ENHRY and CDR2 is SYGVKD. The CDR3 totals 13 residues. Here the CDR3 reads CAIKTVATDTQYF. The CDR3 DNA reads as TGTGCCATCAAGACCGTCGCCACAGATACGCAGTATTTT.

There are many counts of this clonotype. The chain uses TRBV5-6 and TRBJ2-2; weak D call: TRBD1 (5 bases). CDR1 and CDR2 (germline): SGHDT, YYEEEE. With 6 bases removed from V and 1 base from J, the gap between germline ends came to 16 bases. This CDR3 has 16 amino acids. CDR3 protein: CASTALRRENTGELFF. The DNA of the CDR3 is TGTGCCAGCACCGCTCTTCGCAGGGAGAACACCGGGGAGCTGTTTTTT.

The chain is built from TRBV5-6 and TRBJ2-7; D gene unclear. V dropped 4 bases and J dropped 1 base, with 12 bases sitting between them. The CDR3 covers 14 residues. Germline V gene lookup returns CDR1 SGHDT and CDR2 YYEEEE. CDR3 protein: CASSPAAFSYEQYF. In nucleotides, the CDR3 is TGTGCCAGCAGCCCGGCTGCGTTTTCCTACGAGCAGTACTTC.

The table lists this clonotype with many counts. The rearrangement joins TRBV7-2 to TRBJ2-7, with no clear D. Per the germline V gene, CDR1 is SGHTA and CDR2 is FQGNSA. V was cut by 1 base and J by 3 bases, with 13 bases left in between. The CDR3 sequence is 15 residues long. CDR3 nucleotides: TGTGCCAGCAGCTTAGGGGCCCAAAACTACTACGAGCAGTACTTC. Translation gives CASSLGAQNYYEQYF.

This clonotype was seen at least ten times. This chain uses TRBV11-2 with TRBJ2-7; D remains ambiguous. The CDR3 is 11 amino acids. In germline, CDR1 is SGHAT, CDR2 FQNNGV. V lost 2 bases and J lost 6, with 5 bases in between. CDR3 in DNA: TGTGCCAGCAGCTTACGTCTCGAGCAGTACTTC. It encodes CASSLRLEQYF.

The chain combines TRBV6-5 with TRBJ1-5, with unresolved D. CDR3 length: 15 amino acids. V was clipped by 0 bases and J by 2 bases, with 8 bases between them. Germline-derived CDR1 and CDR2 are MNHEY and SVGAGI. Here the CDR3 DNA reads TGTGCCAGCAGTTACTCTTGGGGTGGCAATCAGCCCCAGCATTTT. This codes for CASSYSWGGNQPQHF.

This clonotype came up a few times. The chain is built from TRBV5-5 and TRBJ2-5; 8 bases are a match to TRBD2. The CDR3 sequence is 15 residues long. V lost 7 bases and J lost 4; bases outside the gene matches: 12. Germline V CDR1 and CDR2: SGHKS, YYEKEE (reference sequence). CDR3 protein: CASSPPGLGRETQYF. The CDR3 nucleotides read TGTGCCAGCTCACCTCCGGGACTAGGGCGAGAGACCCAGTACTTC.

This clonotype has at least ten counts. The chain has TRBV9 and TRBJ1-3; 10 positions match TRBD1. After removal of 3 bases from V and 4 bases from J, the junction contained 4 bases not matched to a gene. The CDR3 totals 15 residues. Germline-derived CDR1 and CDR2 are SGDLS and YYNGEE. The CDR3 region is CASSETGGAGNTIYF. The CDR3, as DNA: TGTGCCAGCAGCGAGACAGGGGGCGCGGGAAACACCATATATTTT.

This clonotype came up many times. V usage is TRBV7-2 and J usage is TRBJ2-2, with D unclear. Trimming pared 2 bases from V and 13 bases from J, leaving 14 bases between. Per the germline V gene, CDR1 is SGHTA and CDR2 is FQGNSA. This CDR3 spans 13 amino acids. The CDR3 coding sequence is TGTGCCAGCAGCTTAAAGGTTGACCCGGGGCTGTTTTTT. Its protein product is CASSLKVDPGLFF. Supplemented by reference TRBV7-2 and TRBJ2-2, the full variable domain reads GAGVSQSPSNKVTEKGKDVELRCDPISGHTALYWYRQSLGQGLEFLIYFQGNSAPDKSGLPSDRFSAERTGGSVSTLTIQRTQQEDSAVYLCASSLKVDPGLFFGEGSRLTVL.

There are many counts of this clonotype. The chain recombines TRBV2 with TRBJ2-5, with a weak D call TRBD1 (5 bases). Germline CDR1 and CDR2: SNHLY and FYNNEI. This CDR3 region has 13 residues. Trimming cost V 5 bases and J 2 bases, with 9 bases left between them. CDR3 coding DNA: TGTGCCAGCAGTCGACAGCTTCAAGAGACCCAGTACTTC. This sequence encodes CASSRQLQETQYF.

Comment on this clonotype: A read error may account for a junction end that differs from germline. The CDR3 DNA reads as TGCGTCAGCAGCCCGACAGGGGGTACTGAAGCTTTCTTT. This sequence encodes CVSSPTGGTEAFF. J is TRBJ1-1 and V is TRBV4-1, with TRBD1 matching 9 bases. CDR1 is MGHRA and CDR2 is YSYEKL in the germline V gene. The CDR3 has 13 amino acids.

This clonotype showed up many times. V usage is TRBV19 and J usage is TRBJ2-7; 10 nucleotides line up with TRBD2. The CDR3 loop spans 14 amino acids. Germline-derived CDR1 and CDR2 are LNHDA and SQIVND (reference sequence). Losses at the gene ends were 6 bases for V and 4 bases for J; bases not matched to a gene: 6. The DNA of the CDR3 is TGTGCCAGTAGGTCTAGCGGGAGTCCTTACGAGCAGTACTTC. The encoded protein is CASRSSGSPYEQYF.

The V and J genes are TRBV29-1 and TRBJ2-7, with a tentative D call TRBD1 (6 bases). The germline V gene encodes CDR1 SQVTM and CDR2 ANQGSEA. The germline V and J ends were trimmed by 8 bases and 3 bases, with 17 bases remaining between them. This CDR3 spans 13 amino acids. The CDR3 DNA is TGCAGCTCCTACCGGGACACTAACTACGAGCAGTACTTC. Residues: CSSYRDTNYEQYF.

This clonotype was seen many times. The chain combines TRBV6-4 with TRBJ1-2; weak D call: TRBD1 (6 bases). Trimming shortened V by 2 bases and J by 7 bases, and 11 bases separated the two germline ends. This CDR3 is 13 amino acids long. CDR1 and CDR2 (germline): MRHNA, SNTAGT. The CDR3 DNA reads TGTGCCAGCAGTGACGGGACATCGGGTGGCTACACCTTC. Protein: CASSDGTSGGYTF.

As concerns this clonotype: A much bigger clone sits one base away, suggesting this may be a read error. The J gene is TRBJ1-3, the V gene TRBV9, with TRBD1 matching over 9 bases. Germline loops: CDR1 SGDLS, CDR2 YYNGEE. CDR3 length: 14 residues. V was pared by 2 bases and J by 4 bases, with 1 base of the junction left unmatched. As DNA, the CDR3 is TGTGCCAGCAGCGTCACAGGGGGCGGAAACACCATATATTTT. This codes for CASSVTGGGNTIYF.

There are a few counts of this clonotype. J is TRBJ2-7 and V is TRBV5-1; 8 bases are a match to TRBD1. Germline V gene data show CDR1 as SGHRS and CDR2 as YFSETQ. Unmatched junction bases numbered 9, after V lost 1 base and J lost 6 bases. The CDR3 loop spans 15 amino acids. CDR3 loop: CASSLIGQGAAEQYF. The CDR3 bases are TGCGCCAGCAGCTTGATCGGGCAGGGGGCTGCCGAGCAGTACTTC.